This T cell receptor beta chain appears in the sequencing data of a study of siplizumab effects on memory and regulatory T cells. General study findings and limits: Alloreactive sequences that could be traced to unstimulated CD4+ memory cells showed a significant reduction under siplizumab.

Sequencing was performed with immunoSEQ multiplex PCR; in TCRdb, only in-frame clones are kept and a portion is missing. Of fewer than 30,000 clones detected, 84% appear once; the ten largest clones hold about 25%. Remarks on this clone: The antigen is unknown.

CDR3 size: 15 residues. CDR1 and CDR2 from the germline V gene are KGHSH and LQKENI. The germline V and J ends were trimmed by 2 bases and 0 bases, with 7 bases remaining between them. Sequencing was carried out using memory CD4+ T cells sorted from blood. The clonotype was recovered from a human donor in good health. The V gene is TRBV18, the J gene TRBJ1-4; TRBD1 is a possible D gene (5 bases). The CDR3, as DNA: TGTGCCAGCTCACCAGAGGGGTCAACTAATGAAAAACTGTTTTTT. Its protein product is CASSPEGSTNEKLFF.